Listed below are T cell receptor beta chains from one sample, sequenced in a study of shared clonotypes between healthy human individuals. The protocol was immunoSEQ multiplex PCR, while the TCRdb copy is restricted to in-frame clones and leaves out a portion. The data show around 600,000 clones, roughly 98% seen once. Material for sequencing was naive CD8+ T cells sorted from blood. The receptor set was obtained from a man aged 25-40 years in good health. CDR3s include the opening cysteine and the closing phenylalanine or tryptophan. Clone size is not always given. Where it is, it says once, few, many or a class for expanded clones.

>NA|TRBJ2-1|TRBV7-9
CASSSDSSSYNEQFF
>NA|TRBJ2-1|TRBV5-1
CASSFSGLSYNEQFF
>NA|TRBJ1-5|TRBV5-5
CASSWTGTGVRQPQHF
>once|TRBJ2-7|TRBV7-9
CASSKEGLTYEQYF
>NA|TRBJ2-7|TRBV7-6
CASSLSGYEQYF
>NA|TRBJ2-3|TRBV11-3
CASSLSSNPADTQYF
>NA|TRBJ2-1|TRBV10-2
CASTEGAGEQFF
>NA|TRBJ2-7|TRBV19
CASSILLWYHEQYF
>NA|TRBJ2-1|TRBV11-3
CASSPRLGEGPANEQFF
>NA|TRBJ1-1|TRBV11-2
CASSLPRDWENTEAFF
>NA|TRBJ1-2|TRBV7-9
CASSLVGEARDYGYTF
>NA|TRBJ2-5|TRBV11-2
CASSLNNYGASRETQYF
>NA|TRBJ2-1|TRBV30
CAWSKGPPEQFF
>NA|TRBJ1-4|TRBV5-6
CASSLLETTNEKLFF
>NA|TRBJ1-3|TRBV6-1
CASSDVGWTGNTIYF
>NA|TRBJ2-4|TRBV14
CASSQRLWENIQYF
>NA|TRBJ2-3|TRBV7-7
CASSRDRSDTQYF
>NA|TRBJ1-5|TRBV30
CAWARGWNQPQHF
>NA|TRBJ2-7|TRBV4-3
CASSQIRDSSYEQYF
>once|TRBJ2-3|TRBV11-2
CASSLTDTQYF
>NA|TRBJ2-5|TRBV6-5
CASSFPGETETQYF
>NA|TRBJ2-5|TRBV19
CASSIRFKGGETQYF
>NA|TRBJ2-2|TRBV28
CASIPEMRSQELFF
>NA|TRBJ2-3|TRBV27
CASSLAGVVTDTQYF